What follows is one T cell receptor beta chain and its context. These data are taken from a study of beta chain features in type 1 diabetes. Looking at the study overall: Age and gender were similar between patients and healthy donors, as were cell yields.

Sorting based on CD45RO/CCR7/CD25/CD127/CD95/CD27 separated CD4+ naive, central memory, regulatory and stem cell-like memory cells. The CDR3 has 17 amino acids. The junction had 13 bases not matched to a gene; V was cut back by 5 bases and J by 2 bases. Per germline, CDR1 SGHTA and CDR2 FQGNSA. Since all of the isolated RNA was reverse transcribed, expressed TCRB transcripts were what got sequenced. Using immunoSEQ multiplex PCR, the repertoire was profiled, and TCRdb retains in-frame clones only, with some absent. This sample carries 220,000 or so clones, under 70% of them seen once, and the ten largest clones take approximately 0.053%.

The chain is built from TRBV7-2 and TRBJ2-7, with TRBD1 matching over 9 bases. The receptor's source is a man aged 25 to 40 in good health. Sequencing was performed on naive CD4+ T cells from blood. The CDR3 DNA reads TGTGCCAGCAGCCCCCGTGGACAGGGGCTAAAGGCCTACGAGCAGTACTTC. This sequence encodes CASSPRGQGLKAYEQYF.